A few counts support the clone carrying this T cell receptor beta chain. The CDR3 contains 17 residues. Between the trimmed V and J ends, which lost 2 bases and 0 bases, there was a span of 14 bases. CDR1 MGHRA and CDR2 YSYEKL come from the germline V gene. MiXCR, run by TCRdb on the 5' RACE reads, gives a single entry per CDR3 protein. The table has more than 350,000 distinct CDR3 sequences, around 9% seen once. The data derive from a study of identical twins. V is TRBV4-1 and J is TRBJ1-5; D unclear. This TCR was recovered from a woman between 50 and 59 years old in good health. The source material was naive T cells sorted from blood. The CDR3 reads CASSQTVSGGSNQPQHF. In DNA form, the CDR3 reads TGCGCCAGCAGCCAAACTGTCTCCGGCGGTAGCAATCAGCCCCAGCATTTT.